This T cell receptor beta chain was retrieved from a study of response to subunit inactivated influenza vaccine. The ends lost 8 bases at V and 3 bases at J; junction bases unmatched: 9. There are 14 residues in the CDR3. Germline V lookup: CDR1 DFQATT, CDR2 SNEGSKA (reference sequence). TCRdb fed the RT-PCR reads into MiXCR, producing one record per CDR3 protein. The sample has about 540,000 distinct CDR3 sequences, approximately 24% seen once. On this clonotype itself: Its specificity is not known.

Notes on the study in general: That few new T cells are recruited by each seasonal influenza vaccination was the authors' suggestion.

The same data also went into a second study, on T cells expressing NK-cell markers. That work states: TCR beta cDNA was generated via 5'RACE template switching incorporating UMIs. Repertoire data for TCR beta were derived from sorted T cells (CD3+CD56+NKG2C+, CD3+CD56+NKG2C- and CD3+CD56-NKG2C+). Of the CD8+ T cell pool in roughly 6 donors, roughly 1.0-7.5% was accounted for by dominant NKG2C+ clonotypes.

The rearrangement links TRBV20-1 to TRBJ2-7; 11 bases are shared with TRBD1. Sequencing used CD4+ T cells sorted from PBMCs, obtained 11 to 12 days after vaccination. The TCR comes from a man aged 45-65 years who received an inactivated influenza vaccine. This chain's CDR3 is CSIPTGTGGYEQYF. The CDR3, as DNA: TGCAGTATTCCCACCGGGACAGGGGGCTACGAGCAGTACTTC.